A selection of T cell receptor beta chains follows, all from one sample in a study of cytomegalovirus exposure and HLA in healthy donors. TCRdb's copy holds only in-frame clones and misses some; the assay was immunoSEQ multiplex PCR. The sample records around 190,000 clones, around 85% being singletons. Sequenced material: PBMCs. Every receptor here comes from a man aged 18 to 35 in good health and CMV-seropositive. The CDR3 runs from the conserved cysteine through the conserved F or W.

v_call cdr3_aa
TRBV7-8 CASSLGEREQFF
TRBV4-1 CASSQQPGQNSPLHF
TRBV21-1 CASTWDSANYGYTF
TRBV28 CASSLGFRGGGEQFF
TRBV18 CASSAQGANYGYTF
TRBV6-1 CASSEARDRTANTGELFF
TRBV19 CASSDRGSTDTQYF
TRBV6-1 CASRQGARQYF
TRBV6-5 CASSYLSGTIYNEQFF
TRBV30 CAWSGGIGDEQFF
TRBV5-1 CASSEQGAGGANVLTF
TRBV5-6 CASSLSAGFSNQPQHF
TRBV30 CAWSMGQGHGELFF
TRBV27 CASSLSQDPRQLTDTQYF
TRBV30 CARETGSDGYTF
TRBV7-9 CASSFGLADTDTQYF
TRBV6-6 CASSYGSAYNEQFF
TRBV2 CASSRLRGVGETQYF
TRBV19 CASRWLRGAGTEAFF
TRBV5-1 CASSLRTSLLYQETQYF
TRBV5-1 CASSPGLAGFYEQYF
TRBV5-1 CASSLWASGTYNEQFF
TRBV7-2 CASRGPGISNEKLFF
TRBV6-5 CASRKEGYGYTF
TRBV7-2 CASSVRNRGWETQYF
TRBV4-1 CASSRGQGASETQYF
TRBV10-3 CAIRGANTGELFF
TRBV5-1 CASSPAGASGGFNEQFF
TRBV6-8 CASSHLQGRTYEQYF
TRBV28 CASRTTSGGYEQYF
TRBV7-3 CASSLLAGGNEQFF
TRBV21-1 CASSSRSGRSSYEQYF
TRBV6-5 CASRTGQGRPEQYF
TRBV11-2 CASSFSDTSNTEAFF
TRBV4-1 CASSPSLVVRGRSYEQYF
TRBV29-1 CSVYRGNTEAFF
TRBV29-1 CSVEDLMRRETQYF
TRBV7-2 CAAGAGAGTEAFF
TRBV6-5 CASSPRGSNQPQHF
TRBV9 CASSVEPTGGYGYTF
TRBV28 CASCPWGVSNQPQHF
TRBV15 CATSRVNIYEQYF
TRBV2 CASRMTGSNRPQHF
TRBV6-6 CASSSPGGSTGNTIYF
TRBV5-1 CASSAQTVEETQYF
TRBV5-1 CASSLESRSNSPLHF
TRBV4-1 CASSQTRSSLNTDTQYF
TRBV5-6 CASSWDLGTGTLTGEQYF
TRBV7-7 CASSLGTGAQDTQYF
TRBV6-5 CASSYSGSSGNTIYF
TRBV9 CASSLQGGTEAFF
TRBV5-5 CASSPRFDEQYF